This TCR beta chain emerged from a study of OX40 agonist ivuxolimab in advanced cancers. Measured with immunoSEQ multiplex PCR; TCRdb has only the in-frame clones, and not every one. The table has about 26,000 clones, 75% to 90% seen once; the top ten hold 34%. The CDR3 is made up of 13 amino acids. Germline CDR1 is SGHKS and CDR2 is YYEKEE (reference sequence). The germline V and J ends were trimmed by 2 bases and 4 bases, with 10 bases remaining between them. Sequences were derived from CD4+ or CD8+ T cells sorted from blood, sampled in a trial of the OX40 agonist ivuxolimab. The genes are TRBV5-5 and TRBJ2-7; D remains ambiguous. The TCR comes from an adult with an advanced solid tumor such as melanoma, head and neck, liver or kidney cancer. The CDR3 DNA reads as TGTGCCAGCAGCTTTGGCCTTATTTACGAGCAGTACTTC. It specifies CASSFGLIYEQYF.